This T cell receptor (beta chain) was found in a study of T cell responses to AZD1222 COVID-19 vaccine. General study findings and limits: In a largely white British group with more females than males, clonal diversity was possibly underestimated.

For this clone: No antigen is known for it.

The germline gives CDR1 MGHRA, CDR2 YSYEKL. This CDR3 has 14 amino acids. V was clipped by 3 bases and J by 13 bases; unmatched bases: 11. This table comes from immunoSEQ multiplex PCR, and its TCRdb copy is limited to in-frame clones, with some not included. Of over 110,000 clones listed, roughly 92% are singletons. This chain links TRBV4-1 with TRBJ1-4, with 7 nucleotides matching TRBD1. The TCR comes from an adult who received the AZD1222 COVID-19 vaccine. The sequencing here drew on peripheral blood, taken 28 days after the second AZD1222 dose. For the CDR3, the DNA is TGCGCCAGCAGCCAGGGGACAGCCATGGGCGGACTGTTTTTT. Encoded protein: CASSQGTAMGGLFF.